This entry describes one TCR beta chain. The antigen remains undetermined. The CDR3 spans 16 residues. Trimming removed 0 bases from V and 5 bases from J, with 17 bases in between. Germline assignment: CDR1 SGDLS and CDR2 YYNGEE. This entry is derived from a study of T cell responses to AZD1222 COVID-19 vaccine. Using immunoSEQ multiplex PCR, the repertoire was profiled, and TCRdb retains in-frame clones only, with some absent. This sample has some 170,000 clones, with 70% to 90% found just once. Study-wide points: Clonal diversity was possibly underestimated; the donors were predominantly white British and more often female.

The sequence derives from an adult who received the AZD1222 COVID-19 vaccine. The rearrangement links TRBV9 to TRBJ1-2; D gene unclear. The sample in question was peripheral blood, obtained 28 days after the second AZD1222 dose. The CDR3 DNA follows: TGTGCCAGCAGCGTAGATCTGGGCCAACCTGGATATGGCTACACCTTC. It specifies CASSVDLGQPGYGYTF.